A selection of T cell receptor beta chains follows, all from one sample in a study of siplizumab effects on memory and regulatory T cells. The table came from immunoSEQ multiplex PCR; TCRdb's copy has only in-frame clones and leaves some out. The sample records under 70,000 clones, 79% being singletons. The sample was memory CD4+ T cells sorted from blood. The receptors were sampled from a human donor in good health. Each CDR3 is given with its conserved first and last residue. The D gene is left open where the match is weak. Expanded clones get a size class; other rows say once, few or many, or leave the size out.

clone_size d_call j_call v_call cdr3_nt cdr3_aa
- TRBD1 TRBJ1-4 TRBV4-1 TGCGCCAGCAGCCAGGACAGGGGGAAAGAAAAACTGTTTTTT CASSQDRGKEKLFF
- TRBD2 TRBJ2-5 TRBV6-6 TGTGCCAGCACCCCAGCGGGGGCCCAAGAGACCCAGTACTTC CASTPAGAQETQYF
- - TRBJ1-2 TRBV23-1 TGCGCCAGCAGTCACAGGCAGGGTAACTATGGCTACACCTTC CASSHRQGNYGYTF
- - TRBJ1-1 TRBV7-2 TGTGCCAGCAGCTTGGTGACAGGGAACACTGAAGCTTTCTTT CASSLVTGNTEAFF
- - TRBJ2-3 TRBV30 TGTGCCTGGAGTGCCCTCCTAGGGGGGGCGGATACGCAGTATTTT CAWSALLGGADTQYF
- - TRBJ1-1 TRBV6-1 TGTGCCAGCAGCAAACAGGGTGGCGGAGCTTTCTTT CASSKQGGGAFF
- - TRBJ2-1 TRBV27 TGTGCCAGCAGTTTGGGATACCGGGGACCCAGGGATAAGTATGAGCAGTTCTTC CASSLGYRGPRDKYEQFF
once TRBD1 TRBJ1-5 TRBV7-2 TGTGCCAGCAGCCCGCCCCTCGGACAGGGATCCGTTCAGCCCCAGCATTTT CASSPPLGQGSVQPQHF
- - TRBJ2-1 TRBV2 TGTGCCAGCAGTGAAGCGGCACAGAAGTACAATGAGCAGTTCTTC CASSEAAQKYNEQFF
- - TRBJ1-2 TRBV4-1 TGCGCCAGCAGCCAATTGTCTCTGGCTGGCTACACCTTC CASSQLSLAGYTF
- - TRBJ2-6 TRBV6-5 TGCGCCAGCAGTTACTCCAGGGGATCCGGGGCCAACGTCCTGACTTTC CASSYSRGSGANVLTF
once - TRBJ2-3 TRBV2 TGTGCCAGCAAAAATTACGGAGGGGCCGGAGCAGATACGCAGTATTTT CASKNYGGAGADTQYF